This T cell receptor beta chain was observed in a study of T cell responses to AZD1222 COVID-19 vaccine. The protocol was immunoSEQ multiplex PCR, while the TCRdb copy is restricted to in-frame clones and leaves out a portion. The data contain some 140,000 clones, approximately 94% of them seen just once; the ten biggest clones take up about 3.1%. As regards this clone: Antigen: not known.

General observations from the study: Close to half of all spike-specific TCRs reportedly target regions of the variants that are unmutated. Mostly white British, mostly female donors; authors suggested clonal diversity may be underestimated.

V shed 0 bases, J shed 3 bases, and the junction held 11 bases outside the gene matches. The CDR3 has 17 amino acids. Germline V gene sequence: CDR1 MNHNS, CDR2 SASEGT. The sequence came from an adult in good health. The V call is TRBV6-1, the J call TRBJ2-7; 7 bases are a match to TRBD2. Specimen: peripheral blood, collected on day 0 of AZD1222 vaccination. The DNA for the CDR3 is TGTGCCAGCAGTGAAGCGCTTTTTTCTAGCGGTCGCTACGAGCAGTACTTC. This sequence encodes CASSEALFSSGRYEQYF.